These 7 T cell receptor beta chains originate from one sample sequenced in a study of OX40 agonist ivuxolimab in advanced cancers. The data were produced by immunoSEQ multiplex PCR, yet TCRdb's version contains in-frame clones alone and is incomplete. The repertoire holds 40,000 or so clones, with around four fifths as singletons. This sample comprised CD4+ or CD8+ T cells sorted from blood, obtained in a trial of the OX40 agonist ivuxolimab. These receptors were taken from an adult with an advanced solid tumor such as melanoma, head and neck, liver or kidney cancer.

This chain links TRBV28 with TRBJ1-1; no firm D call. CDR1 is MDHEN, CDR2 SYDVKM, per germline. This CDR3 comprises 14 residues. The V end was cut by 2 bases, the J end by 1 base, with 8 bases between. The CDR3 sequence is CASSLIGGNTEAFF. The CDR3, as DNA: TGTGCCAGCAGTTTAATTGGCGGGAACACTGAAGCTTTCTTT.

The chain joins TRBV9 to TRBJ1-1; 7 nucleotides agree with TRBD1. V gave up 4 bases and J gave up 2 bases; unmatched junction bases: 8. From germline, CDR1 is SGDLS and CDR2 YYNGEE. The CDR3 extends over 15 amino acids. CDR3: CASSISGTANTEAFF. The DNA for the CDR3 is TGTGCCAGCAGCATCTCCGGGACAGCAAACACTGAAGCTTTCTTT.

The CDR3 DNA reads TGTGCCAGCAGCTTAGACCAGGGTTCGGGCGGCTACACCTTC. It encodes CASSLDQGSGGYTF. The V call is TRBV7-9, the J call TRBJ1-2; tentatively, D is TRBD1 (5 bases). In germline, CDR1 is SEHNR, CDR2 FQNEAQ (reference sequence). Trimming shortened V by 1 base and J by 8 bases, and 14 bases separated the two germline ends. The CDR3 sequence is 14 residues long.

This CDR3 is CASSSVESAGYGYTF. In DNA, the CDR3 is TGTGCCAGCAGCTCCGTTGAATCAGCGGGGTATGGCTACACCTTC. This chain joins TRBV7-2 and TRBJ1-2, with D uncertain. In germline, CDR1 is SGHTA, CDR2 FQGNSA. The CDR3 is 15 residues long. Trimming pared 4 bases from V and 5 bases from J, leaving 17 bases between.

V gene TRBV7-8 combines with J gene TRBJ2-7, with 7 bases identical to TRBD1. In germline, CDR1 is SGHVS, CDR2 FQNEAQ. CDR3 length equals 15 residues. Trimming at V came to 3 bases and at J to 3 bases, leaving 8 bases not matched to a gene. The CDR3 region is CASSFYGTESYEQYF. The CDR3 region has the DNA TGTGCCAGCAGCTTCTACGGGACAGAGAGCTACGAGCAGTACTTC.

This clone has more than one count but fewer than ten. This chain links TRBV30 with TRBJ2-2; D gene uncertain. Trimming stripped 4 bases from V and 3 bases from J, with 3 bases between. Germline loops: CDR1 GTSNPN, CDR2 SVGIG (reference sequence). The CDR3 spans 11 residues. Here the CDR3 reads CAWKYTGELFF. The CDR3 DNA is TGTGCCTGGAAGTACACCGGGGAGCTGTTTTTT. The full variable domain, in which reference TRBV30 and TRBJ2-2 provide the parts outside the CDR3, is SQTIHQWPATLVQPVGSPLSLECTVEGTSNPNLYWYRQAAGRGLQLLFYSVGIGQISSEVPQNLSASRPQDRQFILSSKKLLLSDSGFYLCAWKYTGELFFGEGSRLTVL.

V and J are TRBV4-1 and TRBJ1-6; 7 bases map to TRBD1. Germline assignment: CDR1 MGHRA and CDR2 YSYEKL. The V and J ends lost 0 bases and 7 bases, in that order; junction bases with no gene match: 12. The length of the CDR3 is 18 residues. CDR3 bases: TGCGCCAGCAGCCAAGACCCGAGGGGGCGAATTGGAAATTCACCCCTCCACTTT. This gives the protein CASSQDPRGRIGNSPLHF.